Reported below is one T cell receptor beta chain. Other DNA sequences in the sample encode the same CDR3. The CDR3 spans 14 residues. Germline CDR1 reads SNHLY; CDR2 reads FYNNEI. J lost 3 bases, V lost 5 bases, and 4 bases had no gene match. This specimen belongs to a study of blood T cell repertoires in COVID-19. Turning to the study itself: The samples span acute and convalescent COVID-19 from the United States, Italy and Spain. PBMCs, B-cell-depleted T cells, or T cells provided the cDNA or gDNA that made up the material.

Per the original methods: Researchers report that nucleated cell counts were estimated from reference gene primer amplification. This table comes from immunoSEQ multiplex PCR, and its TCRdb copy is limited to in-frame clones, with some not included. V and J calls and clone size are as listed in that table; D and trimming were resolved from the DNA. The repertoire has roughly 260,000 clones, around 89% of them found once; the top ten carry approximately 4%. This rearrangement joins TRBV2 to TRBJ1-2, with TRBD1 matching over 9 bases. The clonotype originates from a woman aged 40 to 55 with acute or convalescent COVID-19. Sequencing was performed on peripheral blood. The CDR3, as DNA: TGTGCCAGCAGTCCGGGACAGGGCGACTATGGCTACACCTTC. Encoded protein: CASSPGQGDYGYTF.